A single sample is the source of the 2 T cell receptor beta chains below, sequenced in a study of OX40 agonist ivuxolimab in advanced cancers. TCRdb keeps only in-frame clones here, not all; method: immunoSEQ multiplex PCR. The sample lists more than 55,000 clones, 80% to 95% occurring once. Sample: CD4+ or CD8+ T cells sorted from blood, taken in a trial of the OX40 agonist ivuxolimab. These receptors were obtained from an adult with an advanced solid tumor such as melanoma, head and neck, liver or kidney cancer.

The genes are TRBV6-1 and TRBJ1-4, with D possibly being TRBD1 (5 bases). The CDR3 extends over 15 amino acids. The ends were cut back, 4 bases at V and 6 bases at J, with 15 bases in the middle. Germline V gene lookup returns CDR1 MNHNS and CDR2 SASEGT. The CDR3: CASSAGRFSHEKLFF. As DNA, the CDR3 is TGTGCCAGCAGTGCGGGGCGGTTCTCTCATGAAAAACTGTTTTTT.

This rearrangement joins TRBV29-1 to TRBJ2-1; TRBD1 matches 8 bases. The V gene end was trimmed by 4 bases and the J gene end by 6 bases; junction bases not matched to a gene: 5. The CDR3 runs to 13 residues. Per germline, CDR1 SQVTM and CDR2 ANQGSEA. CDR3 DNA: TGCAGCGTTGTTCCAACAGGGGGCAATGAGCAGTTCTTC. Amino acid sequence: CSVVPTGGNEQFF.